This is a list of T cell receptor beta chains from one sample in a study of T cell responses to AZD1222 COVID-19 vaccine. TCRdb's table, derived via immunoSEQ multiplex PCR, lists solely in-frame clones and lacks some. The table has more than 250,000 clones, 90% to 95% seen once; the top ten hold roughly 0.6%. Specimen: peripheral blood, collected on day 0 of AZD1222 vaccination. The receptors derive from an adult in good health. Each CDR3 is given with its conserved first and last residue. The D gene is left open where the match is weak. The size entry is marked missing in some rows and otherwise reads once, few, many or a size class.

d_call: -; j_call: TRBJ2-7; clone_size: -; v_call: TRBV6-5; cdr3_nt: TGTGCCAGCTTCTTTTCGGAGCAGTACTTC; cdr3_aa: CASFFSEQYF
d_call: -; j_call: TRBJ1-2; clone_size: once; v_call: TRBV19; cdr3_nt: TGTGCCAGTAGTATGTCGCCGTCCCGCGGCTACACCTTC; cdr3_aa: CASSMSPSRGYTF
d_call: -; j_call: TRBJ1-2; clone_size: -; v_call: TRBV28; cdr3_nt: TGTGCCAGCAGTTTGGCCGCAGGCGCTCCCTATGGCTACACCTTC; cdr3_aa: CASSLAAGAPYGYTF
d_call: -; j_call: TRBJ1-1; clone_size: -; v_call: TRBV27; cdr3_nt: TGTGCCAGCAGTTCACTCGGGGTTGGCGCTTTCTTT; cdr3_aa: CASSSLGVGAFF
d_call: TRBD2; j_call: TRBJ2-1; clone_size: once; v_call: TRBV9; cdr3_nt: TGTGCCAGCAGCGCCGAGAGCGGGAGGCCCCCGGGTGAGCAGTTCTTC; cdr3_aa: CASSAESGRPPGEQFF
d_call: -; j_call: TRBJ1-4; clone_size: -; v_call: TRBV7-9; cdr3_nt: TGTGCCAGCAGCTTGGCGGCAGGAACTAATGAAAAACTGTTTTTT; cdr3_aa: CASSLAAGTNEKLFF
d_call: -; j_call: TRBJ2-4; clone_size: -; v_call: TRBV3-1/TRBV3-2; cdr3_nt: TGTGCCAGCAGCCCCTTGTCCTTCCAGAGTCAAAACATTCAGTACTTC; cdr3_aa: CASSPLSFQSQNIQYF
d_call: -; j_call: TRBJ2-1; clone_size: -; v_call: TRBV5-4; cdr3_nt: TGTGCCAGCAGCGTTCGGGACACCATTTACAATGAGCAGTTCTTC; cdr3_aa: CASSVRDTIYNEQFF
d_call: -; j_call: TRBJ2-6; clone_size: -; v_call: TRBV14; cdr3_nt: TGTGCCAGCAGCCGTGCAGGGACTGCCAACGTCCTGACTTTC; cdr3_aa: CASSRAGTANVLTF
d_call: TRBD2; j_call: TRBJ2-3; clone_size: -; v_call: TRBV4-3; cdr3_nt: TGCGCCAGCAGCCAAGATTTAGAGGGGAGGGGCACAGATACGCAGTATTTT; cdr3_aa: CASSQDLEGRGTDTQYF
d_call: TRBD2; j_call: TRBJ2-7; clone_size: once; v_call: TRBV27; cdr3_nt: TGTGCCAGCAGTCCCCAGGGACTAGCTGGTTACGAGCAGTACTTC; cdr3_aa: CASSPQGLAGYEQYF
d_call: -; j_call: TRBJ1-2; clone_size: -; v_call: TRBV5-1; cdr3_nt: TGCGCCAGCAGCCCCTCTCGGGGTTATGGCTACACCTTC; cdr3_aa: CASSPSRGYGYTF
d_call: -; j_call: TRBJ2-2; clone_size: -; v_call: TRBV9; cdr3_nt: TGTGCCAGCAGCCCCCGCAGGGGGGACACCGGGGAGCTGTTTTTT; cdr3_aa: CASSPRRGDTGELFF
d_call: -; j_call: TRBJ2-2; clone_size: -; v_call: TRBV6-8; cdr3_nt: TGTGCCAGCAGTTGGAGCACCGGGGAGCTGTTTTTT; cdr3_aa: CASSWSTGELFF
d_call: -; j_call: TRBJ1-2; clone_size: -; v_call: TRBV5-6; cdr3_nt: TGTGCCAGCAGCTATACCCGGACCCGGGGGGTTGGCTACACCTTC; cdr3_aa: CASSYTRTRGVGYTF
d_call: TRBD1; j_call: TRBJ1-2; clone_size: -; v_call: TRBV7-9; cdr3_nt: TGTGCCAGCAGCTCCCCCGGGACAGGGACCCCTGGCTACACCTTC; cdr3_aa: CASSSPGTGTPGYTF
d_call: -; j_call: TRBJ2-2; clone_size: -; v_call: TRBV30; cdr3_nt: TGTGCCCTGAATACCGCGAACACCGGGGAGCTGTTTTTT; cdr3_aa: CALNTANTGELFF
d_call: -; j_call: TRBJ1-3; clone_size: -; v_call: TRBV2; cdr3_nt: TGTGCCAGCAGTGTGGGCAGCTCTGGAAACACCATATATTTT; cdr3_aa: CASSVGSSGNTIYF
d_call: -; j_call: TRBJ1-1; clone_size: -; v_call: TRBV7-2; cdr3_nt: TGTGCCAGCAGCTCCGCAGCAAACACTGAAGCTTTCTTT; cdr3_aa: CASSSAANTEAFF
d_call: TRBD1; j_call: TRBJ1-1; clone_size: -; v_call: TRBV19; cdr3_nt: TGTGCCAGTAGAACCGGGACAGCGAACACTGAAGCTTTCTTT; cdr3_aa: CASRTGTANTEAFF
d_call: TRBD2; j_call: TRBJ2-7; clone_size: -; v_call: TRBV7-8; cdr3_nt: TGTGCCAGCAGCTTAGGACTAGCGGGAGTGGAGTACTTC; cdr3_aa: CASSLGLAGVEYF
d_call: -; j_call: TRBJ2-7; clone_size: -; v_call: TRBV5-1; cdr3_nt: TGCGCCAGCAGCTTGGGTACCAGGCAGGCCTACGAGCAGTACTTC; cdr3_aa: CASSLGTRQAYEQYF
d_call: -; j_call: TRBJ1-2; clone_size: -; v_call: TRBV11-2; cdr3_nt: TGTGCCAGCAGCTCCCAAGCAGGAAAACCTGTGGGCTACACCTTC; cdr3_aa: CASSSQAGKPVGYTF
d_call: -; j_call: TRBJ1-4; clone_size: -; v_call: TRBV28; cdr3_nt: TGTGCCAGCCAGTTAATTGGGGAAAAACTGTTTTTT; cdr3_aa: CASQLIGEKLFF
d_call: -; j_call: TRBJ1-5; clone_size: -; v_call: TRBV6-5; cdr3_nt: TGTGCCAGCAGCCAGCTTGACGGAAATCAGCCCCAGCATTTT; cdr3_aa: CASSQLDGNQPQHF
d_call: TRBD2; j_call: TRBJ2-3; clone_size: -; v_call: TRBV6-4; cdr3_nt: TGTGCCAGCAGTGACGGGACTAGCGGGTCAGCGCAGTATTTT; cdr3_aa: CASSDGTSGSAQYF
d_call: TRBD1; j_call: TRBJ2-6; clone_size: -; v_call: TRBV9; cdr3_nt: TGTGCCAGCAGCTACCGAACCGGGACAGGAGACTCTGGGGCCAACGTCCTGACTTTC; cdr3_aa: CASSYRTGTGDSGANVLTF
d_call: TRBD2; j_call: TRBJ2-3; clone_size: -; v_call: TRBV2; cdr3_nt: TGTGCCAGCAGGATCACTAGCGGGGGGCTCCTGAGCACAGATACGCAGTATTTT; cdr3_aa: CASRITSGGLLSTDTQYF
d_call: -; j_call: TRBJ2-1; clone_size: -; v_call: TRBV11-3; cdr3_nt: TGTGCCAGCAGCCTTACAGGGTCCCATGAGCAGTTCTTC; cdr3_aa: CASSLTGSHEQFF
d_call: -; j_call: TRBJ1-2; clone_size: few; v_call: TRBV5-4; cdr3_nt: TGTGCCAGCAGCATAAAGACAGAATTCAACTATGGCTACACCTTC; cdr3_aa: CASSIKTEFNYGYTF
d_call: TRBD1; j_call: TRBJ1-1; clone_size: -; v_call: TRBV27; cdr3_nt: TGTGCCAGCAGGGCCGGGACAGGGAGCACTGAAGCTTTCTTT; cdr3_aa: CASRAGTGSTEAFF
d_call: -; j_call: TRBJ2-7; clone_size: -; v_call: TRBV19; cdr3_nt: TGTGCCAGTAGTACTCAGGGACTGGGAAACTACGAGCAGTACTTC; cdr3_aa: CASSTQGLGNYEQYF
d_call: TRBD1; j_call: TRBJ1-3; clone_size: once; v_call: TRBV10-3; cdr3_nt: TGTGCCATCTTTCCAGCCCCGGGACAGGGCAACACCATATATTTT; cdr3_aa: CAIFPAPGQGNTIYF
d_call: -; j_call: TRBJ2-6; clone_size: -; v_call: TRBV28; cdr3_nt: TGTGCCAGCAGTCCCTGGGGTACTGGGGCCAACGTCCTGACTTTC; cdr3_aa: CASSPWGTGANVLTF
d_call: -; j_call: TRBJ1-5; clone_size: -; v_call: TRBV5-6; cdr3_nt: TGTGCCAGCAGCTTGGGACAGGCGAATCAGCCCCAGCATTTT; cdr3_aa: CASSLGQANQPQHF
d_call: -; j_call: TRBJ1-1; clone_size: -; v_call: TRBV30; cdr3_nt: TGTGCCTGGAGTGGCGGGGTGACCACTGAAGCTTTCTTT; cdr3_aa: CAWSGGVTTEAFF
d_call: TRBD2; j_call: TRBJ2-7; clone_size: -; v_call: TRBV15; cdr3_nt: TGTGCCACCAGCAGGGAGTTAGCGGGATCCAGCTCCTACGAGCAGTACTTC; cdr3_aa: CATSRELAGSSSYEQYF
d_call: -; j_call: TRBJ1-1; clone_size: -; v_call: TRBV21-1; cdr3_nt: TGTGCCAGCAGCAGTCCGGGGTTGAACACTGAAGCTTTCTTT; cdr3_aa: CASSSPGLNTEAFF
d_call: -; j_call: TRBJ2-1; clone_size: -; v_call: TRBV28; cdr3_nt: TGTGCCAGCAGTTTACCTAGCGCCTCCTACAATGAGCAGTTCTTC; cdr3_aa: CASSLPSASYNEQFF
d_call: -; j_call: TRBJ1-5; clone_size: -; v_call: TRBV28; cdr3_nt: TGTGCCAGCAGTTTGGCCTCCCGGGGCAGGCTCGTGAATCAGCCCCAGCATTTT; cdr3_aa: CASSLASRGRLVNQPQHF
d_call: -; j_call: TRBJ2-1; clone_size: -; v_call: TRBV23-1; cdr3_nt: TGCGCCAGCAGTCCTTCGCCTGGAAATGAGCAGTTCTTC; cdr3_aa: CASSPSPGNEQFF
d_call: TRBD1; j_call: TRBJ1-2; clone_size: -; v_call: TRBV6-1; cdr3_nt: TGTGCCAGCAGTGAGACAGGGGAGACTGGCTACACCTTC; cdr3_aa: CASSETGETGYTF